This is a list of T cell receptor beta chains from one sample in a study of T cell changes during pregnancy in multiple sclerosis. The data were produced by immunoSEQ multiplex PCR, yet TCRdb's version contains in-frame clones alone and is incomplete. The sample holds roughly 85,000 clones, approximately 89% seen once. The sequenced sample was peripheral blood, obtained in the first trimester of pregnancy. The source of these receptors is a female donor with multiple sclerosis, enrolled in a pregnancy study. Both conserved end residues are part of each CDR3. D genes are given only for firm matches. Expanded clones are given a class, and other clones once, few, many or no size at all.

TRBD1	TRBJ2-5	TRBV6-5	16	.	TGTGCCAGCAGTTACACAAAGGGACAGGGTCAAGAGACCCAGTACTTC	CASSYTKGQGQETQYF
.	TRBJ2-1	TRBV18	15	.	TGTGCCAGCTCACCAGACGACTCGAGCCCCAATGAGCAGTTCTTC	CASSPDDSSPNEQFF
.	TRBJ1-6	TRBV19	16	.	TGTGCCAGTAGTTATTGGCAGGCGTCCTATAATTCACCCCTCCACTTT	CASSYWQASYNSPLHF
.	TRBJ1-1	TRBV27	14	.	TGTGCCAGCAGTTTACGGCAGGCGAACACTGAAGCTTTCTTT	CASSLRQANTEAFF
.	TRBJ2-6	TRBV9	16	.	TGTGCCAGCAGCGCCGGGCGACAGACTGGGGCCAACGTCCTGACTTTC	CASSAGRQTGANVLTF
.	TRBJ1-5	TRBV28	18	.	TGTGCCAGCAGTTCGCGTCCAGGGGCCGTTTCTCGCAATCAGCCCCAGCATTTT	CASSSRPGAVSRNQPQHF
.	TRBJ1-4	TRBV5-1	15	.	TGCGCCAGCAGCTTGGGGCCAGGGGCAAATGAAAAACTGTTTTTT	CASSLGPGANEKLFF
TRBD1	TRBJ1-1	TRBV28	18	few	TGTGCCAGCAGTTTATTGTACGGGACAGGGAGGGAGGACACTGAAGCTTTCTTT	CASSLLYGTGREDTEAFF
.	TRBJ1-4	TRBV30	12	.	TGTGCCTGGAGCCTCCGTGAGGAAAAACTGTTTTTT	CAWSLREEKLFF
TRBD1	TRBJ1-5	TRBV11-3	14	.	TGTGCCAGCAGCTTAGGGTCCAGGGGGCAGCCCCAGCATTTT	CASSLGSRGQPQHF
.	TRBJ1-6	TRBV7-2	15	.	TGTGCCAGCAGCTCCAGACAGGTCGCCGTTTCACCCCTCCACTTT	CASSSRQVAVSPLHF
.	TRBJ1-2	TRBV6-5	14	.	TGTGCCAGCAGTTACGCAGGCAGGAACTATGGCTACACCTTC	CASSYAGRNYGYTF
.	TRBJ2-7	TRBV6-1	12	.	TGTGCCAGCAGGAGGGGGGGGTACGAGCAGTACTTC	CASRRGGYEQYF
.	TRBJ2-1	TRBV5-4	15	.	TGTGCCAGCAGCTTGGCGGGGGACTCCTACAATGAGCAGTTCTTC	CASSLAGDSYNEQFF
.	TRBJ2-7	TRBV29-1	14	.	TGCAGCGTTGGGTCCCCAGGGGTGGCCTACGAGCAGTACTTC	CSVGSPGVAYEQYF
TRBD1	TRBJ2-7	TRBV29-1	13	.	TGCAGCGTTGTGGACAGGGGAGAGAACGAGCAGTACTTC	CSVVDRGENEQYF
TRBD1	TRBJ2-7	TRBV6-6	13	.	TGTGCCAGCAGTTACGCGGCAGGGGGAGAGCAGTACTTC	CASSYAAGGEQYF
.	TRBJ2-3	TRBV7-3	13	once	TGTGCCAGCAGCCCAGCGTTTAGAGATACGCAGTATTTT	CASSPAFRDTQYF
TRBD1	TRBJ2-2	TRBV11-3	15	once	TGTGCCAGCAGCTCCCGGACAGGGGGGGTCCGGGAGCTGTTTTTT	CASSSRTGGVRELFF
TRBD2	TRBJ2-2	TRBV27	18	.	TGTGCCAGCTCCGGACTAGCGGGGGCTATGGGGGGAACCGGGGAGCTGTTTTTT	CASSGLAGAMGGTGELFF
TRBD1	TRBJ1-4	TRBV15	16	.	TGTGCCACCAGCAGAGATTCCGGGACAGGCGATGAAAAACTGTTTTTT	CATSRDSGTGDEKLFF
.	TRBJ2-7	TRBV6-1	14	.	TGTGCCAGCAGTGAAACCGAGGGCTCCTACGAGCAGTACTTC	CASSETEGSYEQYF
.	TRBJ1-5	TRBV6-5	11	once	TGTGCCAGCAGGGGTCAGGGGCCCCAGCATTTT	CASRGQGPQHF
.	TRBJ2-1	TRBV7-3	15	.	TGTGCCAGCAGCACTAGGGGGTCCTCCTACAATGAGCAGTTCTTC	CASSTRGSSYNEQFF
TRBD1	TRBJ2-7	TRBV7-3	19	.	TGTGCCAGCAGCCCGGTGGCCCGGTTGACCGGGACAGTAGGGCTCGAGCAGTACTTC	CASSPVARLTGTVGLEQYF
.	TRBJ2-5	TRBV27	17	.	TGTGCCAGCAGTTCCTACTGGGCCCAGGGGATTCGAGAGACCCAGTACTTC	CASSSYWAQGIRETQYF
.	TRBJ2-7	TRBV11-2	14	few	TGTGCCAGCAGCGCGGAACGGATTAACTACGAGCAGTACTTC	CASSAERINYEQYF
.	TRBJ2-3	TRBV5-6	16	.	TGTGCCAGCAGCCAGATTGAGGTACGACTGGGTGGCGTGCAGTATTTT	CASSQIEVRLGGVQYF
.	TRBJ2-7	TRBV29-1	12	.	TGCAGCGTTGTCGGCGGGACGGACGAGCAGTACTTC	CSVVGGTDEQYF
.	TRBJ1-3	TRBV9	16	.	TGTGCCAGCAGCAACCGTGGGGCGGACTCTGGAAACACCATATATTTT	CASSNRGADSGNTIYF
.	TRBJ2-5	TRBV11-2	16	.	TGTGCCAGCAGCTTATATTCGGGAGACCTTCAAGAGACCCAGTACTTC	CASSLYSGDLQETQYF
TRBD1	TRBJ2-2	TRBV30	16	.	TGTGCCTGGAGTTTTCACAGGGGGCCGGTCACCGGGGAGCTGTTTTTT	CAWSFHRGPVTGELFF
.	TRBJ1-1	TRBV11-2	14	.	TGTGCCAGCAGCGCGGACATACGGAACACTGAAGCTTTCTTT	CASSADIRNTEAFF
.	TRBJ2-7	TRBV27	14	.	TGTGCCAGCAGCTCCAGAAGACAAGCCTACGAGCAGTACTTC	CASSSRRQAYEQYF
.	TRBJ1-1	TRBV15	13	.	TGTGCCACCAGCAACCGACAGATCACTGAAGCTTTCTTT	CATSNRQITEAFF
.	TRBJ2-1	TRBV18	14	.	TGTGCCAGCTCTTTATCGGGGGTCTACAATGAGCAGTTCTTC	CASSLSGVYNEQFF
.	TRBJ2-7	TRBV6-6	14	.	TGTGCCAGCAGTTACGCAGGGGATCCCTACGAGCAGTACTTC	CASSYAGDPYEQYF
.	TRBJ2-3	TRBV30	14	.	TGTGCCTGGAGTGCAGGGGACAGCACAGATACGCAGTATTTT	CAWSAGDSTDTQYF
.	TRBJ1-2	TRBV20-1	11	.	TGCAGTGCTTTCGGACATCTGGGCTACACCTTC	CSAFGHLGYTF
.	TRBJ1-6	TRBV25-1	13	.	TGTGCCAGCAGTGAATTCGGGGGATCACCCCTCCACTTT	CASSEFGGSPLHF
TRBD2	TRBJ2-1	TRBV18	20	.	TGTGCCAGCTCACCAGATGTTCGGACTAGCGGGAGGGCCAGTATCTATGAGCAGTTCTTC	CASSPDVRTSGRASIYEQFF
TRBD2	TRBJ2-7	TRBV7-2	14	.	TGTGCCAGCAGCCGGACTAGCGGAGACTACGAGCAGTACTTC	CASSRTSGDYEQYF
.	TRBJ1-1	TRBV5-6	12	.	TGTGCCAGCAGCTTGAGAGGGAGCGAAGCTTTCTTT	CASSLRGSEAFF
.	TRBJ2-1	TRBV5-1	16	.	TGCGCCAGCAGCTTACTTAGCGCGAGCTCCTACAATGAGCAGTTCTTC	CASSLLSASSYNEQFF
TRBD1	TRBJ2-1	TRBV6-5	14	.	TGTGCCAGCAGCTATGTGACAGGGTACAATGAGCAGTTCTTC	CASSYVTGYNEQFF
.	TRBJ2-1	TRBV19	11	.	TGTGCCAGTAGCCCGGGGAGTGAGCAGTTCTTC	CASSPGSEQFF
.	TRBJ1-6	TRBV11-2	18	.	TGTGCCAGCAGCCCAAGACAACTTTCTCCCTCCTATAATTCACCCCTCCACTTT	CASSPRQLSPSYNSPLHF
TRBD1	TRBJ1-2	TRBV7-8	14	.	TGTGCCAGCAGCTTACGGGACAGCCACTATGGCTACACCTTC	CASSLRDSHYGYTF